This TCR beta chain was recovered during a study of CD8 T cells in ankylosing spondylitis. Study-wide results and limits: The clones that were linked to disease were reported to be significantly enriched in matched synovial fluid samples from ankylosing spondylitis patients. Some of these motif variants have turned up before, in reports on reactive arthritis synovial fluid and blood. Blood from ankylosing spondylitis patients appeared to carry a characteristic roughly 8-variant TCR beta motif.

This clonotype was seen a single time. No antigen is known for it. Generation of TCR beta libraries employed quantitative 5'-RACE incorporating molecular barcodes. From the 5' RACE reads, TCRdb called clonotypes with MiXCR, one entry per CDR3 protein. The sample lists 80,000 to 90,000 distinct CDR3 sequences; around 25% were seen once. The TCR sequence derives from a male donor with ankylosing spondylitis or in good health (not recorded which). The sample taken for sequencing was blood, either unsorted or a sorted T cell fraction (not recorded which).

CDR3 amino acids: CASSQGSVQPQHF. For the CDR3, the DNA is TGTGCCAGCTCACAGGGGAGTGTTCAGCCCCAGCATTTT. The chain is built from TRBV18 and TRBJ1-5, with D perhaps TRBD1 (5 bases). Germline CDR1 is KGHSH and CDR2 is LQKENI. The CDR3 extends over 13 amino acids. The ends were cut back, 4 bases at V and 6 bases at J, with 10 bases in the middle.